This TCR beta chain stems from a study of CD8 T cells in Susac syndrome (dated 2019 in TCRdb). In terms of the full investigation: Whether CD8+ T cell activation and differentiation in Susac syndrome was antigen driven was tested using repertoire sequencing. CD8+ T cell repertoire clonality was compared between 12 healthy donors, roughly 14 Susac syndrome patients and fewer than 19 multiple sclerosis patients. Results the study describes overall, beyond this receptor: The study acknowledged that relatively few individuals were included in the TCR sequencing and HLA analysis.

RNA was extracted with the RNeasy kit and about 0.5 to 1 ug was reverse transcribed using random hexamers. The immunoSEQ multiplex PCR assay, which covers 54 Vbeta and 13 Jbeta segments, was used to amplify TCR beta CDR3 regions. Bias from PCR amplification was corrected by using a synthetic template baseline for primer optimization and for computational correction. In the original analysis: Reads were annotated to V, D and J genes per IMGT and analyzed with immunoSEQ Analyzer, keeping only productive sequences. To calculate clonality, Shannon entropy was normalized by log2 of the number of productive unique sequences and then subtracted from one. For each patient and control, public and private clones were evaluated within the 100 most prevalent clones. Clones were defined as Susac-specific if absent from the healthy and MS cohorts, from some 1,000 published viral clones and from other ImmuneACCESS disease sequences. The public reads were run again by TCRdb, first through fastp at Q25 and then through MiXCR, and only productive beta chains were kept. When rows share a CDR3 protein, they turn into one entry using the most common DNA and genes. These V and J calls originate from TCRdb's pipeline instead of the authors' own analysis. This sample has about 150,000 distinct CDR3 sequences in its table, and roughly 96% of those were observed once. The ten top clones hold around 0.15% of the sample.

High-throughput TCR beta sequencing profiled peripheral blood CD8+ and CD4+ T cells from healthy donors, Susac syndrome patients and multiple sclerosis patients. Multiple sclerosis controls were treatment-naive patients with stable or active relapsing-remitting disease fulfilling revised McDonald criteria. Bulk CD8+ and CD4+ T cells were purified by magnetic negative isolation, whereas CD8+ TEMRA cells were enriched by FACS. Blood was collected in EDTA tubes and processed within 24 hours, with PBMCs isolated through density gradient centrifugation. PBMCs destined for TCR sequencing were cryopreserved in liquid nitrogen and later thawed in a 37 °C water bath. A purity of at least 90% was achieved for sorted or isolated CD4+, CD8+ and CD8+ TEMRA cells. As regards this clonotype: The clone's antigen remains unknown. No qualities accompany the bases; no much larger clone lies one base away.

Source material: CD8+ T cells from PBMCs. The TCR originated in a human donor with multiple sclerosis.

The CDR3: CSANSGANVLTF. The DNA sequence reads TGCAGCGCGAACTCTGGGGCCAACGTCCTGACTTTC. Rearrangement joined TRBV29-1 to TRBJ2-6, with no D gene named confidently. Including cysteine and phenylalanine, the CDR3 has 12 amino acids. Kept here is only the CDR3 DNA, which spans 36 bases and is read in frame from base 1. V lost 7 bases and J lost 0 bases; the stretch between them is 4 bases long. For CDR1 and CDR2, the germline V gene lists SQVTM and ANQGSEA.